Included here is one T cell receptor beta chain sequence, with context. The antigen remains unidentified. This sample was included in a study of neurological immune-mediated disorders. General observations from the study: Whereas HTLV-1-associated myelopathy showed the most TCR clonal expansion, multiple sclerosis showed the least, with levels below those of healthy controls.

TCRdb processed the 5' RACE reads anew with MiXCR; each CDR3 protein has one entry. The data contain roughly 30,000 distinct CDR3 sequences, approximately 12% of them singletons. The time point was: technical triplicate 2. CDR1 is SEHNR, CDR2 FQNEAQ, per germline (reference sequence). The length of the CDR3 is 13 residues. The V gene lost 5 bases and the J gene lost 4 bases, with 11 bases spanning the gap. The source of this sequence is a female donor with HTLV-1-associated myelopathy (HAM/TSP). The chain couples TRBV7-9 to TRBJ1-2; possible D gene TRBD1, 5 bases. Sequencing used CD4+ T cells from blood. CDR3: CASSRGGGYGYTF. DNA of the CDR3: TGTGCCAGCAGCAGGGGCGGGGGCTATGGCTACACCTTC.